The rows below give T cell receptor beta chains drawn from one sample of a study of blood T cell repertoires in COVID-19. Here immunoSEQ multiplex PCR was the method, and the copy in TCRdb shows in-frame clones only, minus some. The profile shows approximately 220,000 clones, roughly 88% of them singletons. The sample taken for sequencing was PBMCs or T cells enriched from blood (not recorded which). The receptors were gathered from a woman in her thirties or forties with acute COVID-19. Each CDR3 is given with its conserved first and last residue. A D gene is named only where the DNA matches it firmly. Only part of the rows carry a size: once, few, many, or a class if the clone is expanded.

>-|-|TRBJ2-1|TRBV2
CASSEYFDEQFF
TGTGCCAGCAGTGAATACTTCGATGAGCAGTTCTTC
>-|-|TRBJ1-1|TRBV6-2/TRBV6-3
CASSPTIRTEAFF
TGTGCCAGCAGCCCAACTATAAGAACTGAAGCTTTCTTT
>TRBD1|-|TRBJ2-7|TRBV13
CASSERGQGLYEQYF
TGTGCCAGCAGTGAAAGGGGGCAGGGCTTATACGAGCAGTACTTC
>TRBD1|-|TRBJ1-6|TRBV27
CASSVTGRSSPLHF
TGTGCCAGCAGTGTGACAGGGAGGAGCTCACCCCTCCACTTT
>-|-|TRBJ1-3|TRBV6-5
CASRYLSSGNTIYF
TGTGCCAGCAGGTACTTGAGCTCTGGAAACACCATATATTTT
>TRBD1|-|TRBJ1-1|TRBV4-1
CASSHPRDRNTEAFF
TGCGCCAGCAGCCACCCTAGGGACAGGAACACTGAAGCTTTCTTT
>-|-|TRBJ2-7|TRBV5-1
CASSTRGTATSYEQYF
TGCGCCAGCAGCACCCGGGGGACGGCAACATCCTACGAGCAGTACTTC
>TRBD2|-|TRBJ2-2|TRBV10-2
CASRGGLPDTGELFF
TGCGCCAGCAGGGGAGGGTTACCGGACACCGGGGAGCTGTTTTTT
>-|-|TRBJ2-7|TRBV18
CASSEGNHEQYF
TGTGCCAGCTCTGAGGGAAACCACGAGCAGTACTTC
>-|-|TRBJ1-5|TRBV6-1
CASSEPRSQPQHF
TGTGCCAGCAGTGAACCTCGGAGTCAGCCCCAGCATTTT
>-|-|TRBJ2-3|TRBV18
CASSRDPGEADTQYF
TGTGCCAGCTCCCGGGACCCGGGGGAGGCAGATACGCAGTATTTT
>-|-|TRBJ1-5|TRBV12-1
CASSHEGQGGPQHF
TGTGCCAGCAGCCATGAGGGACAGGGAGGGCCCCAGCATTTT
>TRBD1|-|TRBJ1-1|TRBV4-2
CASSHPDREHTEAFF
TGTGCCAGCAGCCACCCCGACAGGGAACACACTGAAGCTTTCTTT
>-|few|TRBJ2-3|TRBV5-4
CASSFLGGGQDTQYF
TGTGCCAGCAGCTTTTTGGGCGGGGGCCAAGATACGCAGTATTTT
>-|-|TRBJ1-5|TRBV6-5
CGVGLRGNQPQHF
TGTGGCGTGGGCCTACGAGGCAATCAGCCCCAGCATTTT
>-|-|TRBJ1-2|TRBV7-9
CASSLLGRDGYTF
TGTGCCAGCAGCTTATTGGGCAGGGATGGCTACACCTTC
>-|-|TRBJ1-2|TRBV9
CASSSGIWLHYGYTF
TGTGCCAGCAGCTCCGGGATTTGGCTCCACTATGGCTACACCTTC
>TRBD2|-|TRBJ2-3|TRBV3-1/TRBV3-2
CASSQGLAGPGNTQYF
TGTGCCAGCAGCCAAGGGCTAGCGGGGCCGGGGAATACGCAGTATTTT
>-|-|TRBJ2-7|TRBV5-5
CASSLGPGIYEQYF
TGTGCCAGCAGCTTGGGGCCGGGAATCTACGAGCAGTACTTC
>TRBD1|-|TRBJ2-2|TRBV27
CASSKSIRLRDREAGELFF
TGTGCCAGCAGCAAATCGATCAGGCTTAGGGACAGGGAGGCCGGGGAGCTGTTTTTT
>-|-|TRBJ2-7|TRBV6-2/TRBV6-3
CASSYDWGQTYEQYF
TGTGCCAGCAGTTACGATTGGGGCCAGACCTACGAGCAGTACTTC
>-|-|TRBJ1-2|TRBV12-3/TRBV12-4
CASSVNGVFGYTF
TGTGCCAGCAGTGTGAACGGTGTATTTGGCTACACCTTC
>TRBD1|-|TRBJ1-2|TRBV14
CASSQARTGVDYGYTF
TGTGCCAGCAGCCAGGCAAGGACAGGGGTGGACTATGGCTACACCTTC
>TRBD2|once|TRBJ2-1|TRBV24-1
CATSDWGTSGGQYNEQFF
TGTGCCACCAGTGATTGGGGGACTAGCGGGGGCCAATACAATGAGCAGTTCTTC
>TRBD1|-|TRBJ1-4|TRBV2
CASSSWTGAEKLFF
TGTGCCAGCAGTTCGTGGACAGGGGCTGAAAAACTGTTTTTT
>TRBD1|few|TRBJ1-1|TRBV7-2
CASSRARGPSEAFF
TGTGCCAGCAGTCGGGCCAGGGGGCCTAGTGAAGCTTTCTTT